This T cell receptor beta chain was identified during a study of blood T cell repertoires in COVID-19. Whole-study context: Donors in the United States, Italy and Spain gave samples during acute or convalescent COVID-19. In each case, the material was cDNA or gDNA derived from T cells, B-cell-depleted T cells, or PBMCs.

The CDR3 contains 15 residues. The germline CDR1 and CDR2 sequences are LGHNT and FRNRAP. The trim removed 9 bases at V and 5 bases at J, leaving 9 bases unmatched. Per the authors' pipeline: From reference gene primer amplification, estimates of nucleated cell counts were derived. Profiling relied on immunoSEQ multiplex PCR, and the TCRdb table lists in-frame clones only, not all of them. D and trimming come from the DNA, and the V and J calls and clone size come from that table. This table holds about 220,000 clones, 80% to 90% found once. This chain connects TRBV12-5 to TRBJ2-7; 14 bases are shared with TRBD2. This TCR was recovered from a middle-aged man with active or convalescent COVID-19. The material sequenced was peripheral blood. CDR3 DNA sequence: TGTGCTAGCCACGGACTAGCGGGAGGAAGCCACGAGCAGTACTTC. Translating gives CASHGLAGGSHEQYF.